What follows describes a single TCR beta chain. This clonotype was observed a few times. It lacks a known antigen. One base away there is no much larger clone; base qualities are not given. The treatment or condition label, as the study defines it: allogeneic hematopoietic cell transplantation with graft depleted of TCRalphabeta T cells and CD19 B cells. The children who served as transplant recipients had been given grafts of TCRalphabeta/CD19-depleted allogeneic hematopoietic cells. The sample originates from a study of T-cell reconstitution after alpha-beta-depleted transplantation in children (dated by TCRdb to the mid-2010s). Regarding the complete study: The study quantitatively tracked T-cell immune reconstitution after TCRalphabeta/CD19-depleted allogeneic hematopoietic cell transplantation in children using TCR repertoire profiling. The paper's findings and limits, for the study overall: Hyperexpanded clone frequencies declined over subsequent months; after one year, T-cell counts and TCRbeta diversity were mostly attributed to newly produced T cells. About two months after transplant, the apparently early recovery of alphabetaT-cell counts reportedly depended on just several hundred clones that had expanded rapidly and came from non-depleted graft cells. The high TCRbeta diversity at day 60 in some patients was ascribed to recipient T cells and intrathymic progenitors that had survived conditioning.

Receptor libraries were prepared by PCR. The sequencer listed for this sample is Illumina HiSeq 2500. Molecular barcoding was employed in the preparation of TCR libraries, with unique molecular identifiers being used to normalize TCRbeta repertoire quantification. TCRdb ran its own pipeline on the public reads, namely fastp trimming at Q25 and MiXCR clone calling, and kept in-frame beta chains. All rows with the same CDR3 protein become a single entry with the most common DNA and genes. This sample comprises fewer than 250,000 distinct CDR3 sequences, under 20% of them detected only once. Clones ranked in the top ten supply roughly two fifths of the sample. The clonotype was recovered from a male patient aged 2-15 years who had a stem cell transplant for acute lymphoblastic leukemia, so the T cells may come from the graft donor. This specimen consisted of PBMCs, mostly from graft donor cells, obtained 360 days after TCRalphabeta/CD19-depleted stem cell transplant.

At the DNA level, the sequence is TGTGCCAGCAGCACTTACCGGGACACCCCTTACTCTGGAAACACCATATATTTT. Its protein reads: CASSTYRDTPYSGNTIYF. In this chain, TRBV7-3 is recombined with TRBJ1-3; TRBD1 is a weak D gene call, 6 bases matching. The CDR3 spans 18 residues, from the cysteine through the phenylalanine. This entry keeps only the CDR3 DNA: 54 bases, framed from base 1. CDR1 SGHTA and CDR2 FQGTGA are derived from the germline V gene. Trimming costs V 5 bases and J 0 bases, and their ends lie 20 bases apart.